This T cell receptor beta chain was obtained from a study of T cell responses to AZD1222 COVID-19 vaccine. The method was immunoSEQ multiplex PCR; TCRdb's version includes in-frame clones alone and lacks a portion of them. The sample yields 100,000 to 120,000 clones, less than 90% seen once. The CDR3 consists of 19 residues. The V gene lost 6 bases and the J gene lost 3 bases, with 29 bases spanning the gap. Germline values: CDR1 LNHDA, CDR2 SQIVND (reference sequence). The input for sequencing was peripheral blood, taken on day 0 of AZD1222 vaccination. This receptor was taken from an adult in good health. The gene calls are TRBV19 and TRBJ1-1, with D unresolved. CDR3 sequence: CASSLDPPSRISVDTEAFF. In nucleotides, the CDR3 is TGTGCCAGTAGCCTCGACCCTCCGTCGAGGATTTCCGTGGACACTGAAGCTTTCTTT.